The source of this TCR beta chain is a study of T cell changes during pregnancy in multiple sclerosis. TCRdb's copy holds only in-frame clones and misses some; the assay was immunoSEQ multiplex PCR. The table records just under 45,000 clones, 95% to 96% of them present only once. V shed 7 bases, J shed 3 bases, and the junction held 8 bases outside the gene matches. CDR1 LNHDA and CDR2 SQIVND come from the germline V gene (reference sequence). The CDR3 contains 16 residues. The sample in question was peripheral blood, obtained in the second trimester of pregnancy. This sequence originates from a female donor with multiple sclerosis, enrolled in a pregnancy study. The rearrangement links TRBV19 to TRBJ2-6, with TRBD1 identical over 8 bases. The DNA for the CDR3 is TGTGCCAGTAAGGGCAGGGGGCCGTATGGGGCCAACGTCCTGACTTTC. Encoded protein: CASKGRGPYGANVLTF.